This is a list of T cell receptor beta chains from one sample in a study of T cell repertoires in cytomegalovirus infection. Their specific antigens are unknown. Via MiXCR, TCRdb re-called the reads, giving one row per CDR3 protein. This table has a few hundred thousand distinct CDR3 sequences, 40% to 50% appearing once. The source material was cultured PBMCs, sampled from culture after CMV antigen stimulation. The receptors shown here come from a human donor in good health (CMV status not recorded). Some clones in this sample may be carry-over from other donors' samples. Both conserved end residues are part of each CDR3. D genes are given only for firm matches. For some rows the clone size is stated as once, few or many, or as a class when expanded; others skip it.

clone size,CDR3 length,V gene,J gene,D gene,CDR3 protein,CDR3 DNA
few,12,TRBV12-3/TRBV12-4,TRBJ1-1,-,CASSLQGLEAFF,TGTGCCAGCAGTTTGCAGGGTCTTGAAGCTTTCTTT
-,13,TRBV20-1,TRBJ2-5,-,CSAARTARETQYF,TGCAGTGCGGCGAGGACAGCGCGGGAGACCCAGTACTTC
-,16,TRBV25-1,TRBJ2-2,TRBD2,CASSAVSGRVTGELFF,TGTGCCAGCAGTGCTGTTAGCGGGAGGGTTACCGGGGAGCTGTTTTTT
-,16,TRBV19,TRBJ1-5,TRBD1,CASSIVGQGSNQPQHF,TGTGCCAGTAGTATAGTAGGACAGGGAAGCAATCAGCCCCAGCATTTT
-,14,TRBV27,TRBJ1-1,-,CASSFRNMNTEAFF,TGTGCCAGCAGTTTCAGAAATATGAACACTGAAGCTTTCTTT
few,14,TRBV12-3/TRBV12-4,TRBJ2-4,TRBD1,CASTPPGGENIQYF,TGTGCCAGCACCCCGCCAGGGGGCGAAAACATTCAGTACTTC
-,17,TRBV4-3,TRBJ2-6,-,CASSQDTTGRGANVLTF,TGCGCCAGCAGCCAAGATACGACAGGACGTGGGGCCAACGTCCTGACTTTC
few,15,TRBV7-2,TRBJ1-5,-,CASSLEGPPNQPQHF,TGTGCCAGCAGCTTAGAAGGGCCCCCTAATCAGCCCCAGCATTTT
-,15,TRBV7-6,TRBJ2-6,-,CASSLNSGGANVLTF,TGTGCCAGCAGCCTCAATTCTGGTGGGGCCAACGTCCTGACTTTC
few,15,TRBV19,TRBJ1-5,-,CASSRETSPNQPQHF,TGTGCCAGTAGCCGCGAGACCTCCCCTAATCAGCCCCAGCATTTT
few,17,TRBV3-1,TRBJ1-1,-,CASSQGNVGDMNTEAFF,TGTGCCAGCAGCCAAGGAAATGTAGGGGATATGAACACTGAAGCTTTCTTT
-,14,TRBV7-2,TRBJ2-5,-,CASSSTSPQETQYF,TGTGCCAGCAGTTCGACATCGCCACAAGAGACCCAGTACTTC
once,15,TRBV7-2,TRBJ1-4,-,CASSLGKGANEKLFF,TGTGCCAGCAGCTTGGGAAAGGGTGCTAATGAAAAACTGTTTTTT